This T cell receptor beta chain was observed in a study of CD8 T cells in ankylosing spondylitis. This clonotype has just a few counts. Its antigen is undetermined. Study results and caveats: Blood of patients with ankylosing spondylitis appeared to be characterized by a TCR beta motif of several highly homologous variants.

Molecular-barcoded quantitative 5'-RACE produced these TCR beta libraries. TCRdb re-called the 5' RACE reads through MiXCR, storing one row per CDR3 protein. The sample lists over 600,000 distinct CDR3 sequences, roughly 20% occurring once. The CDR3 is 16 residues long. J lost 0 bases, V lost 1 base, and 4 bases had no gene match. Looked up from germline, CDR1 is SGHRS and CDR2 is YFSETQ. The source of this sequence is a male donor with ankylosing spondylitis. The V call is TRBV5-1, the J call TRBJ1-3; 7 bases fit TRBD1. Sequencing used blood, either unsorted or a sorted T cell fraction (not recorded which). CDR3 DNA sequence: TGCGCCAGCAGCTTGACAGGGACAGCCTCTGGAAACACCATATATTTT. Amino acid sequence: CASSLTGTASGNTIYF.